Presented here are 2 T cell receptor beta chains from one specimen sequenced in a study of blood T cell repertoires in COVID-19. Generated by immunoSEQ multiplex PCR, the TCRdb table keeps only in-frame clones and is missing some. This sample yields about 220,000 clones, of which roughly 84% are seen a single time; approximately 3.8% belongs to the top ten. The sequenced sample consisted of peripheral blood. The receptors here all came from a woman over 75 with acute or convalescent COVID-19.

CDR3 amino acids: CASSIIPPLGGYTF. Here the CDR3 DNA reads TGTGCCAGTAGTATAATCCCCCCACTCGGGGGCTACACCTTC. V is TRBV19 and J is TRBJ1-2; D call uncertain. Per the germline V gene, CDR1 is LNHDA and CDR2 is SQIVND (reference sequence). The CDR3 is 14 residues long. The V and J ends lost 2 bases and 8 bases respectively, with 15 bases between them.

This chain links TRBV5-1 with TRBJ2-3, with D possibly being TRBD1 (6 bases). The germline gives CDR1 SGHRS, CDR2 YFSETQ. This CDR3 has 17 residues. Trimming took 0 bases from V and 4 from J, leaving 18 bases between them. The chain's CDR3 is CASSLGRDNYLSDTQYF. CDR3 sequence (DNA): TGCGCCAGCAGCTTGGGTCGGGACAACTATTTATCAGATACGCAGTATTTT.